Listed below are T cell receptor beta chains from one sample, sequenced in a study of cytomegalovirus exposure and HLA in healthy donors. The repertoire was sequenced with immunoSEQ multiplex PCR; TCRdb's copy has only in-frame clones and lacks some. Its table records fewer than 100,000 clones. The sequencing input was PBMCs. These receptors were taken from a woman between 55 and 75 years old in good health and CMV-seronegative. CDR3s include the opening cysteine and the closing phenylalanine or tryptophan. A D gene is named only where the DNA matches it firmly.

j_gene,v_gene,d_gene,CDR3nt,CDR3aa
TRBJ1-2,TRBV19,NA,TGTGCCAGTAGGGAGGTGACAGGCGCCGGCTACACCTTC,CASREVTGAGYTF
TRBJ2-7,TRBV5-8,TRBD2,TGTGCCAGCAGCGACGGACTAGCGGGAGGCCATTTATCCTACGAGCAGTACTTC,CASSDGLAGGHLSYEQYF
TRBJ2-1,TRBV29-1,NA,TGCAGCGTGGCGAAGGGGGGGACGAACAATGAGCAGTTCTTC,CSVAKGGTNNEQFF
TRBJ2-1,TRBV6-6,TRBD2,TGTGCCAGCAGTTATGTGAGCGGGAGGGGTTACAATGAGCAGTTCTTC,CASSYVSGRGYNEQFF
TRBJ2-1,TRBV7-9,NA,TGTGCCAGCAGCCGACAGGGACTCGACAAGAACCTGGAGCAGTTCTTC,CASSRQGLDKNLEQFF
TRBJ1-2,TRBV2,NA,TGTGCCAGCAGTGAAGACGGACTGGGCTACACCTTC,CASSEDGLGYTF
TRBJ2-1,TRBV15,NA,TGTGCCACCAGCAGAGATCAGGTTGGAGGGGCAAATCTTCCCTATGAGCAGTTCTTC,CATSRDQVGGANLPYEQFF
TRBJ2-5,TRBV11-3,TRBD2,TGTGCCAGCAGCTTGACTAGCGGAGCTAAAGAGACCCAGTACTTC,CASSLTSGAKETQYF
TRBJ2-4,TRBV6-1,NA,TGTGCCAGCAGTGAAGCCCCGGGAGCCTATTTAGCCAAAAACATTCAGTACTTC,CASSEAPGAYLAKNIQYF
TRBJ1-5,TRBV18,NA,TGTGCCAGCTCACCACTGGCAGGGTTTAGCAATCAGCCCCAGCATTTT,CASSPLAGFSNQPQHF
TRBJ2-5,TRBV5-1,TRBD1,TGCGCCAGCAGCTCTGGACAGGGGGCTCCCCAAGAGACCCAGTACTTC,CASSSGQGAPQETQYF
TRBJ1-5,TRBV30,NA,TGTGCCTGGAGTGGATCAGGTACCCAGCCCCAGCATTTT,CAWSGSGTQPQHF
TRBJ1-2,TRBV29-1,NA,NA,CSVLERAGGYGYTF
TRBJ2-7,TRBV2,TRBD2,TGTGCCAGCAGTGGGATAAGCGGGAGGTCCGAGCAGTACTTC,CASSGISGRSEQYF
TRBJ2-7,TRBV6-1,TRBD2,TGTGCCAGCAGTGAACTAGCGGGGTCCTACGAGCAGTACTTC,CASSELAGSYEQYF
TRBJ2-1,TRBV6-5,TRBD2,TGTGCCAGCAGTCCTCCTAGCGGGAGTTTCAATGAGCAGTTCTTC,CASSPPSGSFNEQFF
TRBJ1-4,TRBV9,NA,TGTGCCAGCAGCCCCACGGCGGGGGCGCTTGAAAAACTGTTTTTT,CASSPTAGALEKLFF
TRBJ2-1,TRBV5-1,NA,TGCGCCAGCAGCCTATTCCAGGGAAGTGAGCAGTTCTTC,CASSLFQGSEQFF
TRBJ1-3,TRBV7-8,TRBD1,TGTGCCAGCAGCCCGGGACAGTGGATCGGAAACACCATATATTTT,CASSPGQWIGNTIYF
TRBJ2-2,TRBV7-7,TRBD1,TGTGCTAGCAGCTGGACAGGGGAGGCCACCGGGGAGCTGTTTTTT,CASSWTGEATGELFF
TRBJ2-1,TRBV19,TRBD2,TGTGCCAGTTCCGGGACTAGCGGCCGGGCGGAGCAGTTCTTC,CASSGTSGRAEQFF
TRBJ2-3,TRBV23-1,NA,TGCGCCTCCAGCAGGGGGGCAGATACGCAGTATTTT,CASSRGADTQYF
TRBJ2-7,TRBV27,NA,TGTGCCAGCAGTCGGACTCCCGGCTACGAGCAGTACTTC,CASSRTPGYEQYF
TRBJ2-5,TRBV6-1,NA,TGTGCCAGCAGGGAGGGGTTCCAGGAGACCCAGTACTTC,CASREGFQETQYF
TRBJ1-2,TRBV4-2,TRBD1,TGTGCCAGCAGCCAGAGGGACAGGGCGCTCCATGGCTACACCTTC,CASSQRDRALHGYTF
TRBJ2-7,TRBV5-1,TRBD2,TGCGCCAGCAGCTCCGACTCCGGGACTAGCGGCAATTTCTACGAGCAGTACTTC,CASSSDSGTSGNFYEQYF
TRBJ2-7,TRBV19,TRBD2,TGTGCCACCAGACAAACTAGCGGGAGTCCCTACGAGCAGTACTTC,CATRQTSGSPYEQYF
TRBJ2-1,TRBV5-1,NA,TGCGCCAGCAGCGCGGACAGTTACAATGAGCAGTTCTTC,CASSADSYNEQFF
TRBJ2-3,TRBV29-1,TRBD1,TGCAGCGCCGGGACAGAGTCGGATACGCAGTATTTT,CSAGTESDTQYF
TRBJ2-7,TRBV7-9,TRBD2,TGTGCCAGCAGCTCTAGTACTAGCGGGAGACGGGAGCAGTACTTC,CASSSSTSGRREQYF
TRBJ1-4,TRBV10-3,NA,TGTGCCTCCTCGGGGGGCGTGGGTGAAAAACTGTTTTTT,CASSGGVGEKLFF
TRBJ2-3,TRBV19,TRBD2,TGTGCCAGTAGTAAAGAGTCTAGCGGGGACACAGATACGCAGTATTTT,CASSKESSGDTDTQYF
TRBJ2-7,TRBV4-1,TRBD1,TGCGCCAGCAGCCAAGTCCGGGACAGAGGATACGAGCAGTACTTC,CASSQVRDRGYEQYF
TRBJ1-2,TRBV27,NA,TGTGCCAGCAGTTTATCCCTAGAAGGAGGCTACACCTTC,CASSLSLEGGYTF
TRBJ2-2,TRBV9,NA,TGTGCCAGCAGCCTAGTAGCCGGGGAGCTGTTTTTT,CASSLVAGELFF
TRBJ1-2,TRBV18,TRBD1,TGTGCCAGCTCACCCGGGACAGACTATGGCTACACCTTC,CASSPGTDYGYTF
TRBJ2-1,TRBV7-8,TRBD1,TGTGCCAGCAGCCCGGGGACAGGCAATGAGCAGTTCTTC,CASSPGTGNEQFF